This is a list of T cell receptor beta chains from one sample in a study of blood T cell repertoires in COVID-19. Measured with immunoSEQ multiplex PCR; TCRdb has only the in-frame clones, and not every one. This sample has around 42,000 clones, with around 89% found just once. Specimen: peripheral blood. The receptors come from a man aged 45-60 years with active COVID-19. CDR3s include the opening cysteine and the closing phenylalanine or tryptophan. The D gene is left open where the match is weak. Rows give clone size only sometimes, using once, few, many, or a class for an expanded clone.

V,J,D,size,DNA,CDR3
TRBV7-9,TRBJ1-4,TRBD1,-,TGTGCCAGCAGTTCGGGACAGGGGGCGAGTCGGTTTTTT,CASSSGQGASRFF
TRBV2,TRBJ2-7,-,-,TGTGCCACCGGTGACAGGTCGATACGAGTGCAGTACTTC,CATGDRSIRVQYF
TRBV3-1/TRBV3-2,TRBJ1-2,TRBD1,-,TGTGCCAGCAGCCAAACAGGGGGGATCTATGGCTACACCTTC,CASSQTGGIYGYTF
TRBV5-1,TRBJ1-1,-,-,TGCGCCAGCAGCTTAGAGGTGCTGAACACTGAAGCTTTCTTT,CASSLEVLNTEAFF
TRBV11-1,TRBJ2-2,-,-,TGTGCCAGCAGCTTAGCGCTTTGGGCTAACACCGGGGAGCTGTTTTTT,CASSLALWANTGELFF
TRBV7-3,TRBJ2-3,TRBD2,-,TGTGCCAGCAGCATTGGACTAGCGGGGGGCCTCCTAGCTCATACGCAGTATTTT,CASSIGLAGGLLAHTQYF
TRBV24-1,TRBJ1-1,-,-,TGTGCCACCAGTGATACGGCAGGGCACACTGAAGCTTTCTTT,CATSDTAGHTEAFF
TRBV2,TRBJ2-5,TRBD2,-,TGTGCCAGCAGACAACTAGCGGGGGCTTTGGGAGAGACCCAGTACTTC,CASRQLAGALGETQYF
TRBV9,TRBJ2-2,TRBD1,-,TGTGCCAGCAGCACTCGACAGGGCGGAACCGGGGAGCTGTTTTTT,CASSTRQGGTGELFF
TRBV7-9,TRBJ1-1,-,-,TGTGCCAGCAGCTTAGTCGTTATGGCAACTGAAGCTTTCTTT,CASSLVVMATEAFF
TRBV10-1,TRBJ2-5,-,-,TGCGCCAGGGCGGGGATAATGGAAGAGACCCAGTACTTC,CARAGIMEETQYF
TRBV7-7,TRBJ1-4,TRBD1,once,TGTGCTAGCAGGGACCGGGACAGGGCGAAACCAACTAATGAAAAACTGTTTTTT,CASRDRDRAKPTNEKLFF
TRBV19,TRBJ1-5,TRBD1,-,TGTGCCAGTAGTCTCGGGACAGGGCATGGCAATCAGCCCCAGCATTTT,CASSLGTGHGNQPQHF
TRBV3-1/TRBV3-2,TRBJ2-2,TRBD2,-,TGTGCCAGCAGCCAGAGGTTAGCGGGAAACACCGGGGAGCTGTTTTTT,CASSQRLAGNTGELFF
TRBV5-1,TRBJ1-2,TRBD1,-,TGCGCCAGCAGCTTGATTTGGACAGGGGAACGGGGTGGCTACACCTTC,CASSLIWTGERGGYTF
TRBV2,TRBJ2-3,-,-,TGTGCCAGCAGCAGAACGCTAGCATATACGCAGTATTTT,CASSRTLAYTQYF
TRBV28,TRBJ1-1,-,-,TGTGCCAGCAGTCCAGGAGGGAGAGCTTTCTTT,CASSPGGRAFF